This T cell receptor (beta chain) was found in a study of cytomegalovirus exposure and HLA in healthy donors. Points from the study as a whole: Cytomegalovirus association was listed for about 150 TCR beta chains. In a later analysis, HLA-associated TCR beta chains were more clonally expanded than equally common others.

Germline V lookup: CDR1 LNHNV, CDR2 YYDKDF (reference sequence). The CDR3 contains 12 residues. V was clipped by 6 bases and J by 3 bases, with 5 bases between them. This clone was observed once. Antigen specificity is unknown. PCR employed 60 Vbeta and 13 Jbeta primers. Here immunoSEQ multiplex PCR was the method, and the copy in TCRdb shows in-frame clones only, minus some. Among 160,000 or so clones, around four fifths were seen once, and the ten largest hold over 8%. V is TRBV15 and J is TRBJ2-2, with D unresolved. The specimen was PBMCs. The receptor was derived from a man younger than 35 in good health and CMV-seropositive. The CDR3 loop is CATSSHTGELFF. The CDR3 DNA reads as TGTGCCACCAGTAGTCACACCGGGGAGCTGTTTTTT.